A single sample is the source of the 27 T cell receptor beta chains below, sequenced in a study of T cell repertoires in cytomegalovirus infection. In TCRdb, the reads were re-called with MiXCR into one record per CDR3 protein. Of approximately 990,000 distinct CDR3 sequences in the sample, under 40% were seen once. The antigens for these receptors are not known. Here the sequenced sample was cultured CD8+ T cells from PBMCs, taken from culture after CMV antigen stimulation. These receptors all come from a human donor in good health (CMV status not recorded). Some clones in this sample may be carry-over from other donors' samples.

The chain links TRBV27 to TRBJ2-5; maybe TRBD2 (6 bases). This CDR3 spans 14 amino acids. CDR1 MNHEY and CDR2 SMNVEV come from the germline V gene (reference sequence). Between the trimmed V and J ends, which lost 0 bases and 5 bases, there was a span of 10 bases. The CDR3 DNA sequence: TGTGCCAGCAGTTTATCCTGGGGAGGCGAGACCCAGTACTTC. Its translation: CASSLSWGGETQYF.

This clonotype was picked up many times. The chain employs TRBV7-6 and TRBJ1-2; D perhaps matches TRBD1 (6 bases). The CDR3 totals 16 residues. CDR1 and CDR2 (germline): SGHVS, FNYEAQ. With 5 bases removed from V and 0 bases from J, the gap between germline ends came to 16 bases. The CDR3 loop reads CASSPLGGPPNYGYTF. The CDR3 DNA follows: TGTGCCAGCAGCCCTTTAGGGGGTCCTCCTAACTATGGCTACACCTTC. The full variable domain, rest sourced from reference TRBV7-6 and TRBJ1-2, is GAGVSQSPRYKVTKRGQDVALRCDPISGHVSLYWYRQALGQGPEFLTYFNYEAQQDKSGLPNDRFSAERPEGSISTLTIQRTEQRDSAMYRCASSPLGGPPNYGYTFGSGTRLTVV.

Points on this clonotype: No conserved phenylalanine or tryptophan ends this CDR3, so it is likely a read error. J is TRBJ1-2 and V is TRBV12-3 or TRBV12-4; perhaps TRBD1 as D (5 bases). There are 16 residues in the CDR3. Trimming shortened V by 5 bases and J by 1 base, and 17 bases separated the two germline ends. CDR3 nucleotides: TGTGCCAGCAGTGTAGGACACGACTGGCTTAACTATGGCTACACCTGC. Translation: CASSVGHDWLNYGYTC.

In this sample, this clonotype turned up many times. The genes are TRBV7-2 and TRBJ2-1; 13 bases line up with TRBD2. Germline V lookup: CDR1 SGHTA, CDR2 FQGNSA. The ends lost 5 bases at V and 8 bases at J; junction bases unmatched: 9. The CDR3 spans 16 residues. The CDR3 is CASSHRLAGGQDEQFF. CDR3 bases: TGTGCCAGCAGCCATCGACTAGCGGGGGGTCAGGATGAGCAGTTCTTC.

This clonotype is a singleton in its sample. The rearrangement uses TRBV4-1 and TRBJ2-3; 9 bases agree with TRBD2. Germline-derived CDR1 and CDR2 are MGHRA and YSYEKL. V lost 4 bases and J lost 5; bases outside the gene matches: 16. The CDR3 is 18 residues long. CDR3 sequence reads: CASSPSALAGPVLDTQYF. CDR3 DNA: TGCGCCAGCAGCCCCTCGGCTCTAGCGGGGCCCGTCTTAGATACGCAGTATTTT.

The chain links TRBV6-4 to TRBJ1-1, with unresolved D. V lost 6 bases and J lost 4, with 12 bases in between. CDR3 length: 13 residues. Germline V CDR1 and CDR2: MRHNA, SNTAGT. CDR3 protein: CASSRYPGTEAFF. The CDR3 region has the DNA TGTGCCAGCAGCCGATATCCGGGCACTGAAGCTTTCTTT.

A word on this clonotype: No conserved phenylalanine or tryptophan is present at the end of the CDR3, so a read error is the likely explanation. The chain uses TRBV7-2 and TRBJ2-2; 10 bases map to TRBD1. V was clipped by 3 bases and J by 6 bases; unmatched bases: 16. This CDR3 is 19 amino acids long. CDR1 is SGHTA and CDR2 is FQGNSA in the germline V gene. The CDR3 loop reads CASSFPAALGTGVAGELFS. For the CDR3, the DNA is TGTGCCAGCAGCTTCCCTGCGGCCCTCGGGACAGGGGTGGCCGGGGAGCTGTTTTCT.

The chain uses TRBV6-1 and TRBJ2-3; D is possibly TRBD2 (6 bases). V dropped 4 bases and J dropped 8 bases, with 19 bases sitting between them. The length of the CDR3 is 15 residues. CDR1 and CDR2 (germline): MNHNS, SASEGT. CDR3 in amino acids: CASSGNQRGAGTQYF. CDR3 bases: TGTGCCAGCAGTGGAAATCAACGGGGAGCGGGTACGCAGTATTTT.

DNA for the CDR3: TGTGCCAGTAGCCACCTGGGCGGGGAGCTGTTTTTT. The encoded protein is CASSHLGGELFF. The V call is TRBV19, the J call TRBJ2-2, with unresolved D. The CDR3 is made up of 12 amino acids. Germline lookup yields CDR1 LNHDA and CDR2 SQIVND (reference sequence). Trimming cost V 6 bases and J 7 bases, with 9 bases left between them.

CDR3 protein: CASLGQGRNGGYTF. CDR3 sequence (DNA): TGTGCCAGCCTGGGACAGGGCCGGAACGGTGGCTACACCTTC. This chain links TRBV27 with TRBJ1-2, with 9 bases identical to TRBD1. The CDR3 has 14 residues. The J segment lost 7 bases and the V segment lost 8 bases, leaving 11 bases of the junction unmatched. CDR1 and CDR2 (germline): MNHEY, SMNVEV (reference sequence).

This clonotype was counted once. The J gene is TRBJ2-1, the V gene TRBV5-4, with 8 bases identical to TRBD2. J was trimmed by 8 bases and V by 0 bases; bases with no gene match: 7. CDR3 size: 15 residues. Looked up from germline, CDR1 is SGHNT and CDR2 is YYREEE (reference sequence). The chain's CDR3 is CASSLAQTSVDEQFF. DNA for the CDR3: TGTGCCAGCAGCTTGGCCCAGACTAGCGTCGATGAGCAGTTCTTC.

The DNA of the CDR3 is TGTGCCAGCAGCTTGGAAGGTTACCGGTTGCCCCAGCATTTT. As protein: CASSLEGYRLPQHF. The V and J genes are TRBV5-5 and TRBJ1-5; no definite D call. Germline V lookup: CDR1 SGHKS, CDR2 YYEKEE (reference sequence). The CDR3 sequence is 14 residues long. V was clipped by 0 bases and J by 9 bases, with 13 bases between them.

This clonotype was counted only a few times. The V gene is TRBV19, the J gene TRBJ1-5; 7 nucleotides match TRBD1. The CDR3 loop spans 16 amino acids. The trim removed 3 bases at V and 0 bases at J, leaving 5 bases unmatched. The germline CDR1 and CDR2 sequences are LNHDA and SQIVND (reference sequence). The CDR3 sequence: CASSIYGTDSNQPQHF. CDR3 sequence (DNA): TGTGCCAGTAGTATTTACGGGACAGATAGCAATCAGCCCCAGCATTTT.

In nucleotides, the CDR3 is TGTGCCAGCAGCTTAGAGGGTAGGGGCGAGCAGTTCTTC. It yields the protein CASSLEGRGEQFF. This rearrangement joins TRBV13 to TRBJ2-1; D is possibly TRBD1 (5 bases). Germline V gives CDR1 PRHDT, CDR2 FYEKMQ (reference sequence). Trimming took off 1 base at V and 10 bases at J, with 11 bases between the two ends. This CDR3 is built from 13 residues.

This clonotype was counted only a few times. The genes are TRBV27 and TRBJ2-1; the match to TRBD2 covers 14 bases. Trimming removed 5 bases from V and 5 bases from J; junction bases left unmatched: 5. CDR1 is MNHEY and CDR2 is SMNVEV in the germline V gene (reference sequence). The CDR3 length is 16 residues. CDR3 bases: TGTGCCAGCAGTCTACTGGGACTAGCGGGGGACAATGAGCAGTTCTTC. It translates to CASSLLGLAGDNEQFF.

J is TRBJ1-2 and V is TRBV4-1; the D is unclear. Between the trimmed V and J ends, which lost 4 bases and 6 bases, there was a span of 18 bases. Germline CDR1 reads MGHRA; CDR2 reads YSYEKL. There are 15 residues in the CDR3. Here the CDR3 reads CASSPTWAGGNGYTF. CDR3 nucleotides: TGCGCCAGCAGCCCCACCTGGGCCGGAGGGAATGGCTACACCTTC.

The V and J genes are TRBV27 and TRBJ2-3, with D hard to call. The V and J ends lost 4 bases and 2 bases respectively, with 10 bases between them. There are 14 residues in the CDR3. Germline-derived CDR1 and CDR2 are MNHEY and SMNVEV (reference sequence). The CDR3 nucleotides are TGTGCCAGCAGTTCCCCAGCCCTCACAGATACGCAGTATTTT. As protein: CASSSPALTDTQYF.

V and J are TRBV20-1 and TRBJ1-6, with 8 bases lining up with TRBD1. The CDR3 spans 14 residues. Germline CDR1 DFQATT, CDR2 SNEGSKA (reference sequence). The junction had 3 bases not matched to a gene; V was cut back by 1 base and J by 7 bases. The CDR3 reads CSARGTGRNSPLHF. CDR3 DNA sequence: TGCAGTGCTAGAGGGACAGGGAGGAATTCACCCCTCCACTTT.

This clonotype was detected a few times. This chain joins TRBV7-2 and TRBJ2-1; weak D call: TRBD1 (5 bases). The CDR3 loop spans 13 amino acids. Deletions cut 5 bases from V and 6 bases from J, with 11 bases between. The V gene's germline CDR1 is SGHTA and CDR2 FQGNSA. CDR3 in DNA: TGTGCCAGCAGCCTTCCGGACACCAATGAGCAGTTCTTC. Translating gives CASSLPDTNEQFF.

This clonotype was counted a few times. The chain joins TRBV27 to TRBJ2-2; D tentatively reads TRBD1 or TRBD2 (6 bases each). Trimming removed 8 bases from V and 5 bases from J, with 21 bases in between. The germline gives CDR1 MNHEY, CDR2 SMNVEV (reference sequence). There are 16 residues in the CDR3. CDR3 sequence reads: CASASRGRVKTGELFF. The CDR3 nucleotides read TGTGCCAGCGCTTCACGGGGGCGCGTAAAAACCGGGGAGCTGTTTTTT.

V usage is TRBV27 and J usage is TRBJ1-4, with D perhaps matching TRBD1 (5 bases). Deletions cut 6 bases from V and 2 bases from J, with 10 bases between. This CDR3 has 14 amino acids. Germline V gives CDR1 MNHEY, CDR2 SMNVEV (reference sequence). The CDR3 bases are TGTGCCAGCAGGGGGCTGAGCACTAATGAAAAACTGTTTTTT. It is translated as CASRGLSTNEKLFF.

This chain uses TRBV19 with TRBJ2-3; tentative D call: TRBD2 (5 bases). Trimming removed 0 bases from V and 2 bases from J, with 9 bases in between. CDR3 length: 15 amino acids. Germline V CDR1 and CDR2: LNHDA, SQIVND (reference sequence). The CDR3, as DNA: TGTGCCAGTAGTATAGATGAGGGAACCACAGATACGCAGTATTTT. Protein sequence: CASSIDEGTTDTQYF.

This clonotype has ten or more counts. The chain employs TRBV7-8 and TRBJ2-5, with D perhaps matching TRBD1 or TRBD2 (6 bases each). The CDR3 spans 15 residues. Germline loops: CDR1 SGHVS, CDR2 FQNEAQ. V lost 1 base and J 4 bases, leaving 13 bases between the germline ends. The CDR3 DNA sequence: TGTGCCAGCAGCTTAGTAGGGGGGACGTCAGAGACCCAGTACTTC. Encoded protein: CASSLVGGTSETQYF.

This clonotype was found a few times. The V call is TRBV12-3 or TRBV12-4, the J call TRBJ1-2; a weak D match, TRBD1 (5 bases). CDR3 size: 15 residues. V lost 7 bases and J 3 bases, leaving 18 bases between the germline ends. DNA for the CDR3: TGTGCCAGCATTCCTTCTCCGGGACCCCACTATGGCTACACCTTC. This codes for CASIPSPGPHYGYTF.

With regard to this clonotype: One junction end disagrees with the germline gene, perhaps due to a read error. V gene TRBV19 combines with J gene TRBJ2-1; the D gene is possibly TRBD1 (6 bases). Germline V gene lookup returns CDR1 LNHDA and CDR2 SQIVND (reference sequence). The CDR3 length is 14 residues. CDR3 DNA sequence: TGTGTCAGTAGTCCGGACAGCTTCTACAATGAGCAGTTCTTC. Protein sequence: CVSSPDSFYNEQFF.

This clonotype was recorded a few times. This chain connects TRBV29-1 to TRBJ1-4; D remains ambiguous. This CDR3 contains 11 residues. Per germline, CDR1 SQVTM and CDR2 ANQGSEA. The ends were cut back, 6 bases at V and 4 bases at J, with 6 bases in the middle. CDR3 sequence reads: CSVTDNEKLFF. For the CDR3, the DNA is TGCAGCGTCACGGATAATGAAAAACTGTTTTTT.

The chain links TRBV2 to TRBJ2-3; TRBD1 matches at 9 bases. Looked up from germline, CDR1 is SNHLY and CDR2 is FYNNEI. The V gene end was trimmed by 8 bases and the J gene end by 2 bases; junction bases not matched to a gene: 14. This CDR3 has 17 amino acids. CDR3: CASRGYRGQRITDTQYF. In DNA, the CDR3 is TGTGCCAGCCGGGGGTACAGGGGGCAAAGAATCACAGATACGCAGTATTTT.